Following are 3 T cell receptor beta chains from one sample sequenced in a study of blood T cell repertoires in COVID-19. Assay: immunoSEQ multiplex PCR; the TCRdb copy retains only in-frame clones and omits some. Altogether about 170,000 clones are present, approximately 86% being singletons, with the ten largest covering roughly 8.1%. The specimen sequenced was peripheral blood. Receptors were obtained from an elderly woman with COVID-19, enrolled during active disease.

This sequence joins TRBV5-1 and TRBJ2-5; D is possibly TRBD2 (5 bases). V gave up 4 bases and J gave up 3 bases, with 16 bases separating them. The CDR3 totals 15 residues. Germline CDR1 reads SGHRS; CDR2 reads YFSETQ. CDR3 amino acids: CASSPPGRTKETQYF. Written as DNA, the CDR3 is TGCGCCAGCAGCCCCCCGGGGAGAACGAAAGAGACCCAGTACTTC.

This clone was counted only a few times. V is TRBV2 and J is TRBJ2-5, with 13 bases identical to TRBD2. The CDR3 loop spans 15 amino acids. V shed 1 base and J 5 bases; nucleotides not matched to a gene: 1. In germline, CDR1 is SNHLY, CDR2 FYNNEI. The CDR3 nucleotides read TGTGCCAGCAGTGAAGAACTAGCGGGAGGGGAGACCCAGTACTTC. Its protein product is CASSEELAGGETQYF.

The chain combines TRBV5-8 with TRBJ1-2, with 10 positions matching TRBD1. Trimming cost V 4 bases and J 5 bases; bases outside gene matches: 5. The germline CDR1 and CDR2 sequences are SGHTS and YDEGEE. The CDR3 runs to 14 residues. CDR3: CASSPGDRGYGYTF. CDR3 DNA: TGTGCCAGCAGCCCAGGGGACAGGGGATATGGCTACACCTTC.